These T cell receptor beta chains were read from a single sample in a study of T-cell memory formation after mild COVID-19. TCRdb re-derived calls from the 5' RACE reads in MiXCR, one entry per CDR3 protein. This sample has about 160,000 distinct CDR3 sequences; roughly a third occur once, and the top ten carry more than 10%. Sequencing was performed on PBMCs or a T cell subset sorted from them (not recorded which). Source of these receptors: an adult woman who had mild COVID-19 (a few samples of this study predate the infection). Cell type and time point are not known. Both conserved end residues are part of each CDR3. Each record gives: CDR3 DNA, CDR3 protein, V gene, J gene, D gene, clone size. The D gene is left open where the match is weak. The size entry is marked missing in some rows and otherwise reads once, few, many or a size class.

CDR3nt: TGTGCCAGCAGCTTAGACGGGGGGCCTTACAATGAGCAGTTCTTC
CDR3aa: CASSLDGGPYNEQFF
v_gene: TRBV7-8
j_gene: TRBJ2-1
d_gene: -
abundance: -

CDR3nt: TGCGCCAGCAGCTTGGGAAGAGCCAAAAACATTCAGTACTTC
CDR3aa: CASSLGRAKNIQYF
v_gene: TRBV5-1
j_gene: TRBJ2-4
d_gene: -
abundance: few

CDR3nt: TGCGCCAGCAGCCAAGGATTGGGAAGCGGCGAGCAGTACTTC
CDR3aa: CASSQGLGSGEQYF
v_gene: TRBV4-3
j_gene: TRBJ2-7
d_gene: -
abundance: few

CDR3nt: TGTGCCACCAGTAACGCCCAACGAGGGCCCACAGATACGCAGTATTTT
CDR3aa: CATSNAQRGPTDTQYF
v_gene: TRBV24-1
j_gene: TRBJ2-3
d_gene: -
abundance: -

CDR3nt: TGTGCCAGCAGCCCCCTTCTAGCGGAGGCGGAGACCCAGTACTTC
CDR3aa: CASSPLLAEAETQYF
v_gene: TRBV14
j_gene: TRBJ2-5
d_gene: TRBD2
abundance: few

CDR3nt: TGCAGCGTTGATCCGGGGTACTATGGCTACACCTTC
CDR3aa: CSVDPGYYGYTF
v_gene: TRBV29-1
j_gene: TRBJ1-2
d_gene: -
abundance: once

CDR3nt: TGTGCCAGCAGCCGAAAAAACAGGGGGAGCGCAGATACGCAGTATTTT
CDR3aa: CASSRKNRGSADTQYF
v_gene: TRBV7-2
j_gene: TRBJ2-3
d_gene: TRBD1
abundance: many

CDR3nt: TGTGCCAGCAGTGCCTACAGGGGGCCGGCTCCCCAGCATTTT
CDR3aa: CASSAYRGPAPQHF
v_gene: TRBV12-3/TRBV12-4
j_gene: TRBJ1-5
d_gene: TRBD1
abundance: -

CDR3nt: TGTGCCAGCAGCCCCCGACAGGCTCACTACGAGCAGTACTTC
CDR3aa: CASSPRQAHYEQYF
v_gene: TRBV7-9
j_gene: TRBJ2-7
d_gene: -
abundance: few

CDR3nt: TGTGCCAGCAGCTTAGAGGGTTGGGAGACCCAGTACTTC
CDR3aa: CASSLEGWETQYF
v_gene: TRBV7-6
j_gene: TRBJ2-5
d_gene: -
abundance: few

CDR3nt: TGTGCCAGCAGTCCCTGGGACGGCGGGAACACTGAAGCTTTCTTT
CDR3aa: CASSPWDGGNTEAFF
v_gene: TRBV12-3/TRBV12-4
j_gene: TRBJ1-1
d_gene: -
abundance: -

CDR3nt: TGCAGCGTTGAAAGAGGGGGCCTGGCCCACGAGCAGTACTTC
CDR3aa: CSVERGGLAHEQYF
v_gene: TRBV29-1
j_gene: TRBJ2-7
d_gene: TRBD1
abundance: -

CDR3nt: TGTGCCAGCAGCCAAAGGCAATCCCCCTACAATGAGCAGTTCTTC
CDR3aa: CASSQRQSPYNEQFF
v_gene: TRBV14
j_gene: TRBJ2-1
d_gene: -
abundance: -

CDR3nt: TGTGCCAGCAGAGTCAGGGTGATGAACACTGAAGCTTTCTTT
CDR3aa: CASRVRVMNTEAFF
v_gene: TRBV12-3/TRBV12-4
j_gene: TRBJ1-1
d_gene: -
abundance: -

CDR3nt: TGTGCCAGCGGTAGACAGGGCGACTATGGCTACACCTTC
CDR3aa: CASGRQGDYGYTF
v_gene: TRBV12-3/TRBV12-4
j_gene: TRBJ1-2
d_gene: TRBD1
abundance: -

CDR3nt: TGTGCCAGCAGCTCTACCGGGACAGGGGAACAGTACTTC
CDR3aa: CASSSTGTGEQYF
v_gene: TRBV7-9
j_gene: TRBJ2-7
d_gene: TRBD1
abundance: once

CDR3nt: TGTGCCAGCAGTTACTCTTCGGGGGGATATGGCTACACCTTC
CDR3aa: CASSYSSGGYGYTF
v_gene: TRBV6-5
j_gene: TRBJ1-2
d_gene: -
abundance: -

CDR3nt: TGCGCCAGCAGCTCTCTCCTGGCGATCCGTGGGAGCACAGATACGCAGTATTTT
CDR3aa: CASSSLLAIRGSTDTQYF
v_gene: TRBV5-1
j_gene: TRBJ2-3
d_gene: -
abundance: -